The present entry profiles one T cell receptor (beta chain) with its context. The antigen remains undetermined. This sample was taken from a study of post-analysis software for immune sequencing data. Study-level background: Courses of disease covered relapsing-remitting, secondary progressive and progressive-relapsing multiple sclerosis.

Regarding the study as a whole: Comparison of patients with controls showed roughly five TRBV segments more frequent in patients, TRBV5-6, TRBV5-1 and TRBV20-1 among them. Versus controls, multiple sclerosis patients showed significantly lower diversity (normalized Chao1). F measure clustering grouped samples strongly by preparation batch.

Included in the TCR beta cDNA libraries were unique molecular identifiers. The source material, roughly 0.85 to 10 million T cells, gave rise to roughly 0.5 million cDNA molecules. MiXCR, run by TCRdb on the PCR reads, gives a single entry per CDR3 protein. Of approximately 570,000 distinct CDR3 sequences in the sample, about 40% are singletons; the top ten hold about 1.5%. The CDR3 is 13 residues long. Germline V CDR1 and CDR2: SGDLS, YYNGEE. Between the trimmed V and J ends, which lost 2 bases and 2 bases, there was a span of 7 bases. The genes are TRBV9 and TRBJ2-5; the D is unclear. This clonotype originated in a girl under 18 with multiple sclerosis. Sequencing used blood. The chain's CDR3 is CASSVRPQETQYF. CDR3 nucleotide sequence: TGTGCCAGCAGCGTGAGGCCGCAAGAGACCCAGTACTTC.